This section outlines one T cell receptor (beta chain) sequence together with its context. Its antigen remains unknown. Construction of TCR beta libraries relied on iRepertoire HTBI primers and on Arm-PCR targeting CDR3 regions. Under the authors' procedure: Identified across the samples were some 62 TRBV segments and around 14 TRBJ segments. TCRdb re-derived calls from the multiplex PCR reads in MiXCR, one entry per CDR3 protein. None of the V and J calls come from the authors' own analysis; TCRdb made them. Of roughly 430,000 distinct CDR3 sequences listed, around 20% were seen once; the top ten hold about 13%. The sample is drawn from a study of regulatory T cells in long-lasting Graves disease. Across the study: The study counted Graves' disease as persistent given over 5 years of antithyroid drugs and positive TSH receptor antibodies. Study-wide findings and caveats: Newly diagnosed patients had higher TCR diversity than persistent Graves' patients did.

Regarding time point: persistent/refractory GD, antithyroid drugs over 5 years with positive TRAb. From RNA extracted from PBMCs, the TCR library was made. The TCR sequence derives from a female donor with Graves disease. The source was peripheral blood mononuclear cells (PBMCs), collected when the disease was refractory, from a patient treated with antithyroid drugs.

CDR3 sequence reads: CASNLGLLNTEAFF. Written as DNA, the CDR3 is TGTGCCAGCAACTTAGGACTCCTGAACACTGAAGCTTTCTTT. The chain employs TRBV5-4 and TRBJ1-1; no firm D call. Per germline, CDR1 SGHNT and CDR2 YYREEE (reference sequence). Trimming took off 6 bases at V and 0 bases at J, with 12 bases between the two ends. There are 14 residues in the CDR3.